Sequencing of this T cell receptor (beta chain) was carried out in a study of vaccination effects on CD4 cells after COVID-19. Of note for this clone: The antigen is not known.

Broader study findings: Long after vaccination, the clones induced by infection and by vaccine shrank markedly in size.

ViraFEST used viral peptide pools to expand antigen-specific CD4+ T cells before sequencing. The culture ran for 9 to 11 days, and then CD4+ T cells were isolated. The vaccine recipients had no prior SARS-CoV-2 infection, with negative nucleocapsid antibodies. On both days 3 and 7, half of the culture medium was replaced with IL-2 medium. The protocol was immunoSEQ multiplex PCR, while the TCRdb copy is restricted to in-frame clones and leaves out a portion. The repertoire holds about 43,000 clones, with about 80% as singletons. Sequences were derived from CD4+ T cells from PBMCs cultured with SARS-CoV-2 spike peptides, sampled before COVID-19 vaccination. The TCR sequence derives from a human donor who received a COVID-19 vaccine.

CDR3 sequence: CASSPWTSGGAFNEQFF. As DNA, the CDR3 is TGTGCCAGCAGCCCCTGGACTAGCGGGGGGGCCTTCAATGAGCAGTTCTTC. The V call is TRBV9, the J call TRBJ2-1, with 15 bases aligning to TRBD2. This CDR3 is built from 17 residues. The germline CDR1 and CDR2 sequences are SGDLS and YYNGEE. V was clipped by 4 bases and J by 6 bases; unmatched bases: 8.